Below, 28 T cell receptor beta chains from the same sample are listed, as sequenced in a study of beta chain features in type 1 diabetes. Expressed TCRB transcripts were sequenced, since all the RNA that had been isolated was reverse transcribed. The protocol was immunoSEQ multiplex PCR, while the TCRdb copy is restricted to in-frame clones and leaves out a portion. The table has about half a million clones, approximately 28% seen once. The specimen sequenced was naive CD4+ T cells from blood. Receptors originate from a man aged 18 to 35 in good health.

The sample holds one count of this clone. The chain links TRBV6-5 to TRBJ2-1; 8 bases agree with TRBD1. The V gene's germline CDR1 is MNHEY and CDR2 SVGAGI. With V trimmed by 4 bases and J by 2 bases, 7 bases remained unmatched. The CDR3 is 16 amino acids. The CDR3 loop is CASSFQGAATYNEQFF. In nucleotides, the CDR3 is TGTGCCAGCAGTTTCCAGGGGGCTGCCACCTACAATGAGCAGTTCTTC.

The V and J genes are TRBV15 and TRBJ2-5; tentative D call: TRBD1 (5 bases). Between the trimmed V and J ends, which lost 2 bases and 4 bases, there was a span of 17 bases. Germline CDR1 is LNHNV and CDR2 is YYDKDF (reference sequence). The CDR3 runs to 16 residues. Here the CDR3 DNA reads TGTGCCACCAGCAGATACCAGGGTGTACGGGCAGAGACCCAGTACTTC. As protein: CATSRYQGVRAETQYF.

The genes are TRBV7-9 and TRBJ1-3, with D possibly matching TRBD1 (5 bases). The CDR3 covers 16 residues. Germline CDR1 reads SEHNR; CDR2 reads FQNEAQ (reference sequence). Deletions cut 2 bases from V and 0 bases from J, with 11 bases between. Here the CDR3 reads CASSLNYDSSGNTIYF. CDR3 sequence (DNA): TGTGCCAGCAGCTTAAATTACGACAGCTCTGGAAACACCATATATTTT.

This clone has just a few counts. This chain connects TRBV15 to TRBJ2-1; D assignment may be TRBD1 or TRBD2 (5 bases each). CDR1 LNHNV and CDR2 YYDKDF come from the germline V gene (reference sequence). Between the trimmed V and J ends, which lost 0 bases and 2 bases, there was a span of 11 bases. CDR3 length equals 16 residues. Written as DNA, the CDR3 is TGTGCCACCAGCAGAGATACTAGGGGTACCTACAATGAGCAGTTCTTC. This sequence encodes CATSRDTRGTYNEQFF.

This clone was counted between two and nine times. The DNA of the CDR3 is TGTGCCTGGAGTGTACGAAGGGCTGGCTACACCTTC. It yields the protein CAWSVRRAGYTF. The chain recombines TRBV30 with TRBJ1-2; D is ambiguous. This CDR3 comprises 12 residues. CDR1 is GTSNPN, CDR2 SVGIG, per germline (reference sequence). Trimming shortened V by 0 bases and J by 7 bases, and 9 bases separated the two germline ends.

The chain's CDR3 is CASSLGHTDTQYF. Here the CDR3 DNA reads TGTGCCAGCAGCCTGGGCCACACAGATACGCAGTATTTT. This chain connects TRBV5-6 to TRBJ2-3; D ambiguous. V lost 4 bases and J lost 2, with 8 bases in between. CDR3 size: 13 residues. The germline gives CDR1 SGHDT, CDR2 YYEEEE.

The chain couples TRBV18 to TRBJ2-1, with D possibly being TRBD1 or TRBD2 (5 bases each). The germline gives CDR1 KGHSH, CDR2 LQKENI. The CDR3 extends over 15 amino acids. The V and J ends lost 6 bases and 0 bases respectively, with 12 bases between them. CDR3 sequence reads: CASSPGPSSYNEQFF. In DNA, the CDR3 is TGTGCCAGCTCGCCGGGACCGAGCTCCTACAATGAGCAGTTCTTC.

This chain links TRBV6-6 with TRBJ2-7; 9 bases fit TRBD1. The CDR3 contains 15 residues. Germline-derived CDR1 and CDR2 are MNHNY and SVGAGI (reference sequence). J lost 4 bases, V lost 4 bases, and 8 bases had no gene match. The CDR3 sequence is CASSSHGTGRYEQYF. Here the CDR3 DNA reads TGTGCCAGCAGTTCCCACGGGACAGGGAGGTACGAGCAGTACTTC.

The genes are TRBV5-4 and TRBJ1-5, with D possibly TRBD1 on 6 matching bases. The CDR3 has 17 amino acids. Germline loops: CDR1 SGHNT, CDR2 YYREEE (reference sequence). The V and J ends lost 5 bases and 1 base respectively, with 19 bases between them. The CDR3, as DNA: TGTGCCAGCAGAGGACGGGGCAGGGGAAGGAGCAATCAGCCCCAGCATTTT. Its translation: CASRGRGRGRSNQPQHF.

The V gene is TRBV5-1, the J gene TRBJ2-7, with D maybe TRBD2 (6 bases). Germline CDR1 reads SGHRS; CDR2 reads YFSETQ. The CDR3 is made up of 16 amino acids. V lost 4 bases, J lost 1 base, and 18 bases lay in between. The CDR3 nucleotides are TGCGCCAGCAGCAATGGAGGGCCACTCATATCCTACGAGCAGTACTTC. It yields the protein CASSNGGPLISYEQYF.

This clone was recorded a few times. The rearrangement uses TRBV18 and TRBJ1-2; possible D gene TRBD1, 5 bases. With 2 bases removed from V and 2 bases from J, the gap between germline ends came to 15 bases. Germline loops: CDR1 KGHSH, CDR2 LQKENI. The CDR3 totals 16 residues. This CDR3 reads CASSPGGTPKNYGYTF. CDR3 in DNA: TGTGCCAGCTCACCAGGTGGGACCCCGAAGAACTATGGCTACACCTTC.

The rearrangement links TRBV7-9 to TRBJ2-7; the D gene is possibly TRBD2 (6 bases). The germline V gene has CDR1 SEHNR and CDR2 FQNEAQ (reference sequence). This CDR3 region has 16 residues. Trimming stripped 5 bases from V and 0 bases from J, with 17 bases between. CDR3 amino acids: CASSNRDFPSSYEQYF. The CDR3 region has the DNA TGTGCCAGCAGCAACCGGGACTTTCCGAGCTCCTACGAGCAGTACTTC.

The CDR3 here is CASSRTGGMNTEAFF. CDR3 sequence (DNA): TGTGCCAGCAGTAGGACAGGTGGGATGAACACTGAAGCTTTCTTT. This rearrangement joins TRBV25-1 to TRBJ1-1; TRBD1 aligns across 7 bases. Per the germline V gene, CDR1 is MGHDK and CDR2 is SYGVNS. This CDR3 comprises 15 residues. The junction had 6 bases not matched to a gene; V was cut back by 5 bases and J by 0 bases.

In its sample, this clone was seen a few times. The chain joins TRBV29-1 to TRBJ1-2, with D perhaps TRBD1 (5 bases). V lost 6 bases and J lost 4, with 15 bases in between. The CDR3 has 13 amino acids. Looked up from germline, CDR1 is SQVTM and CDR2 is ANQGSEA. The CDR3 DNA reads TGCAGCGTATCCCGGGACGAAGGCTATGGCTACACCTTC. Residues: CSVSRDEGYGYTF.

The sample holds a few counts of this clone. The chain recombines TRBV9 with TRBJ1-2; 7 bases map to TRBD1. CDR3 length: 12 amino acids. Germline trimming cut 5 bases from V and 4 bases from J; bases unmatched to any gene: 2. Germline CDR1 and CDR2: SGDLS and YYNGEE. CDR3: CASRGQSYGYTF. Here the CDR3 DNA reads TGTGCCAGCAGGGGACAGAGCTATGGCTACACCTTC.

The genes are TRBV30 and TRBJ1-3; D gene uncertain. CDR3 length: 14 residues. Germline V gene sequence: CDR1 GTSNPN, CDR2 SVGIG (reference sequence). V shed 0 bases and J shed 0 bases, with 6 bases lying between them. The chain's CDR3 is CAWSVNPSGNTIYF. The CDR3 DNA reads TGTGCCTGGAGTGTAAACCCCTCTGGAAACACCATATATTTT.

This CDR3 is CASSPKDSHTEAFF. CDR3 sequence (DNA): TGTGCCAGCAGCCCGAAGGACAGTCACACTGAAGCTTTCTTT. The chain carries TRBV5-6 and TRBJ1-1; D might be TRBD1 (6 bases). V was pared by 4 bases and J by 3 bases, with 13 bases between. Germline loops: CDR1 SGHDT, CDR2 YYEEEE. The CDR3 is 14 residues long.

Comment on this clone: The sample has other DNA sequences that encode this CDR3 too. The V gene is TRBV5-1, the J gene TRBJ2-1; D gene uncertain. V was clipped by 0 bases and J by 4 bases, with 5 bases between them. There are 13 residues in the CDR3. The germline V gene has CDR1 SGHRS and CDR2 YFSETQ. CDR3 in amino acids: CASSLEPYNEQFF. CDR3 DNA sequence: TGCGCCAGCAGCTTGGAACCATACAATGAGCAGTTCTTC.

The rearrangement uses TRBV5-1 and TRBJ2-7, with 11 bases fitting TRBD1. The J segment lost 1 base and the V segment lost 4 bases, leaving 7 bases of the junction unmatched. CDR1 is SGHRS, CDR2 YFSETQ, per germline. CDR3 size: 16 residues. CDR3 nucleotides: TGCGCCAGCAGCCCGGACAGGGGGCTGACATCCTACGAGCAGTACTTC. It translates to CASSPDRGLTSYEQYF.

The V call is TRBV7-9, the J call TRBJ2-1; 10 nucleotides align to TRBD2. V lost 4 bases, J lost 7 bases, and 4 bases stayed unmatched. The CDR3 is 14 residues long. Germline lookup yields CDR1 SEHNR and CDR2 FQNEAQ (reference sequence). CDR3 nucleotides: TGTGCCAGCAGCTCCGTACTAGCGGGGAATGAGCAGTTCTTC. Amino acid sequence: CASSSVLAGNEQFF.

The chain uses TRBV30 and TRBJ1-1; D is unresolved. With 2 bases removed from V and 5 bases from J, the gap between germline ends came to 9 bases. The CDR3 is made up of 12 amino acids. CDR1 is GTSNPN and CDR2 is SVGIG in the germline V gene (reference sequence). This chain's CDR3 is CAWSPGETEAFF. The CDR3 DNA is TGTGCCTGGAGTCCGGGAGAAACTGAAGCTTTCTTT.

The chain recombines TRBV20-1 with TRBJ1-5; D remains unclear. CDR1 is DFQATT, CDR2 SNEGSKA, per germline (reference sequence). Between the trimmed V and J ends, which lost 7 bases and 6 bases, there was a span of 10 bases. The CDR3 has 11 residues. CDR3: CSVKASQPQHF. In DNA form, the CDR3 reads TGCAGTGTTAAAGCTAGTCAGCCCCAGCATTTT.

The genes are TRBV7-9 and TRBJ2-5; TRBD2 matches at 7 bases. This CDR3 has 11 residues. Germline V CDR1 and CDR2: SEHNR, FQNEAQ (reference sequence). V shed 8 bases, J shed 6 bases, and the junction held 3 bases outside the gene matches. CDR3 nucleotides: TGTGCCAGCCGGGAGGAGCAGACCCAGTACTTC. Translated: CASREEQTQYF. The complete variable domain, with remaining parts taken from reference TRBV7-9 and TRBJ2-5, reads DTGVSQNPRHKITKRGQNVTFRCDPISEHNRLYWYRQTLGQGPEFLTYFQNEAQLEKSRLLSDRFSAERPKGSFSTLEIQRTEQGDSAMYLCASREEQTQYFGPGTRLLVL.

This clone was recorded a few times. V usage is TRBV30 and J usage is TRBJ1-2; D is ambiguous. Germline lookup yields CDR1 GTSNPN and CDR2 SVGIG (reference sequence). Trimming took off 2 bases at V and 8 bases at J, with 9 bases between the two ends. The length of the CDR3 is 11 residues. CDR3 residues: CAWSMVGGYTF. CDR3 in DNA: TGTGCCTGGAGTATGGTAGGGGGCTACACCTTC.

The V and J genes are TRBV9 and TRBJ2-1; D perhaps matches TRBD2 (6 bases). The V and J ends lost 6 bases and 0 bases respectively, with 13 bases between them. CDR1 SGDLS and CDR2 YYNGEE come from the germline V gene. This CDR3 has 15 residues. CDR3 nucleotide sequence: TGTGCCAGCACGCTGGGAGGAAACTCCTACAATGAGCAGTTCTTC. Translation gives CASTLGGNSYNEQFF.

This clone was detected a few times. Other nucleotide sequences in the sample specify the same CDR3. The chain joins TRBV29-1 to TRBJ1-1, with D maybe TRBD1 (5 bases). Trimming left V 2 bases short and J 1 base short, with 5 bases between. Germline assignment: CDR1 SQVTM and CDR2 ANQGSEA. CDR3 length: 12 amino acids. In nucleotides, the CDR3 is TGCAGCGTTGAAACAGGGAACACTGAAGCTTTCTTT. Amino acids: CSVETGNTEAFF.

The chain is built from TRBV9 and TRBJ2-1; 10 nucleotides align to TRBD2. The CDR3 spans 17 residues. The ends lost 4 bases at V and 6 bases at J; junction bases unmatched: 13. Per germline, CDR1 SGDLS and CDR2 YYNGEE. CDR3 sequence: CASSPRLAGEGGNEQFF. The CDR3 DNA sequence: TGTGCCAGCAGCCCGAGACTAGCGGGCGAAGGCGGCAATGAGCAGTTCTTC.

The V call is TRBV4-2, the J call TRBJ2-3; 12 nucleotides align to TRBD2. The germline V gene encodes CDR1 LGHNA and CDR2 YNFKEQ. V dropped 4 bases and J dropped 6; count of bases not matched to a gene: 11. This CDR3 is built from 17 residues. CDR3: CASSPTLRTSGRDTQYF. CDR3 nucleotide sequence: TGTGCCAGCAGCCCTACCCTCCGAACTAGCGGGAGGGATACGCAGTATTTT.